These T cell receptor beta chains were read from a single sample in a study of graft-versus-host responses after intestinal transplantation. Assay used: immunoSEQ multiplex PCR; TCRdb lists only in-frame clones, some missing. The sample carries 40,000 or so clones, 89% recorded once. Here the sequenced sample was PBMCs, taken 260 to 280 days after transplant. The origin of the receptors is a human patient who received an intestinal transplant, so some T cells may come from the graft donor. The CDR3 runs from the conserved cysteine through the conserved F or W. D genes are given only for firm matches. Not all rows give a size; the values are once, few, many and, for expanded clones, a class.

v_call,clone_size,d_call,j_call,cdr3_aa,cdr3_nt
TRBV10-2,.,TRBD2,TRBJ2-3,CASAGGFTDTQYF,TGCGCCAGCGCGGGGGGGTTCACAGATACGCAGTATTTT
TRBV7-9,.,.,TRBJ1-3,CASSVVLPGRNTIYF,TGTGCCAGCAGCGTGGTCCTCCCAGGGAGGAACACCATATATTTT
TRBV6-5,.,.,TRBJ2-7,CASTLEGGVSYEQYF,TGTGCCAGCACCCTGGAAGGAGGGGTCTCCTACGAGCAGTACTTC
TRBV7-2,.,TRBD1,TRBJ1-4,CASSWTHDRGMEKLFF,TGTGCCAGCAGCTGGACTCATGACAGGGGAATGGAAAAACTGTTTTTT
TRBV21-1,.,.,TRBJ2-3,CASCLPGLAGWVDTQYF,TGTGCCAGCTGCCTCCCGGGACTAGCGGGGTGGGTAGATACGCAGTATTTT
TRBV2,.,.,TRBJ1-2,CASNEAGSYGYTF,TGTGCCAGCAACGAAGCAGGGTCATATGGCTACACCTTC
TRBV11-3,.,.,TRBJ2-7,CASSGGYEQYF,TGTGCCAGCAGCGGCGGCTACGAGCAGTACTTC
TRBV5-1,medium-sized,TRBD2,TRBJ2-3,CASSLVSGASTDTQYF,TGCGCCAGCAGCTTGGTTAGCGGGGCCAGCACAGATACGCAGTATTTT
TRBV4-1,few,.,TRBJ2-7,CASSQDWIGNRYEQYF,TGCGCCAGCAGCCAAGATTGGATAGGGAATCGGTACGAGCAGTACTTC
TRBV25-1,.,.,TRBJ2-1,CASSESPNEQFF,TGTGCCAGCAGTGAATCTCCCAATGAGCAGTTCTTC
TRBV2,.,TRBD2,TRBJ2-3,CASSGTSGVTDTQYF,TGTGCCAGCAGCGGGACTAGCGGGGTTACAGATACGCAGTATTTT
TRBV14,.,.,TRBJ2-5,CASSPQKTELNYQETQYF,TGTGCCAGCAGCCCCCAGAAGACAGAACTCAACTACCAAGAGACCCAGTACTTC
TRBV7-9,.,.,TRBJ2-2,CASSARLPPNTGELFF,TGTGCCAGCAGCGCCCGACTCCCTCCAAACACCGGGGAGCTGTTTTTT
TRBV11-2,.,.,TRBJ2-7,CASSLRAYEQYF,TGTGCCAGCAGCTTAAGGGCCTACGAGCAGTACTTC
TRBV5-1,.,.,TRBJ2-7,CASSLDQEQYF,TGCGCCAGCAGCTTGGACCAGGAGCAGTACTTC
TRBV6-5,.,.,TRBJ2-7,CASSPGSTYEQYF,TGTGCCAGCAGCCCGGGGAGTACATACGAGCAGTACTTC
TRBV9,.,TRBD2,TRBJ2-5,CASSGGGTETQYF,TGTGCCAGCAGCGGGGGGGGGACGGAGACCCAGTACTTC
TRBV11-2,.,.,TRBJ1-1,CASRVSASLEAFF,TGTGCCAGCCGGGTCAGCGCCTCCCTTGAGGCTTTCTTT
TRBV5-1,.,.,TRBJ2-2,CASSLWGQTNTGELFF,TGCGCCAGCAGCTTGTGGGGCCAGACGAACACCGGGGAGCTGTTTTTT
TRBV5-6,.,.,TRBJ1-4,CASSLIRPTNEKLFF,TGTGCCAGCAGCTTGATCCGCCCAACTAATGAAAAACTGTTTTTT
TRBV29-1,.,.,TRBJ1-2,CSVEIRGSNYGYTF,TGCAGCGTTGAAATCAGGGGCTCTAACTATGGCTACACCTTC
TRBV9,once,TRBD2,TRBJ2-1,CASSWTSGTNEQFF,TGTGCCAGCAGTTGGACTAGCGGAACCAATGAGCAGTTCTTC
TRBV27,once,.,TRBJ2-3,CASSRRRQSLLMLSTDTQYF,TGTGCCAGCAGTCGTCGGCGCCAATCCCTCCTTATGTTATCCACAGATACGCAGTATTTT
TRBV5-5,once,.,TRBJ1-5,CASTPGENQPQHF,TGTGCCTCTACCCCAGGTGAGAATCAGCCCCAGCATTTT
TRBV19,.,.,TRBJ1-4,CATTRPGGNEKLFF,TGTGCCACTACGCGACCCGGCGGTAACGAAAAACTGTTTTTT
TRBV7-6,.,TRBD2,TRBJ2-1,CASSFGARLAGGPNEQFF,TGTGCCAGCAGCTTCGGAGCCAGACTAGCGGGGGGGCCAAATGAGCAGTTCTTC
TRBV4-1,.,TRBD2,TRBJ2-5,CASSRALLSGGFQETQYF,TGCGCCAGCAGCCGGGCTCTGCTTAGCGGGGGGTTCCAAGAGACCCAGTACTTC
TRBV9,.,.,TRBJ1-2,CASSGFEYTF,TGTGCCAGCAGCGGATTTGAGTACACCTTC
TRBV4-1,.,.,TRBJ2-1,CASSQGPGTGSYNEQFF,TGCGCCAGCAGCCAAGGTCCCGGGACGGGCTCCTACAATGAGCAGTTCTTC
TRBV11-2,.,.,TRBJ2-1,CASSSLTGLYNEQFF,TGTGCCAGCAGCTCACTAACCGGGCTTTACAATGAGCAGTTCTTC
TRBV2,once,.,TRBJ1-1,CASRRQEINTEAFF,TGTGCCAGCAGGCGACAGGAGATAAACACTGAAGCTTTCTTT
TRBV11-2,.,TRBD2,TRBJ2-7,CASQPGTSLWSSYEQYF,TGTGCCAGCCAACCGGGGACTAGCCTCTGGAGCTCCTACGAGCAGTACTTC
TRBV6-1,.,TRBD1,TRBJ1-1,CASNLGDRGEAFF,TGTGCCAGCAACTTGGGGGACAGGGGTGAAGCTTTCTTT
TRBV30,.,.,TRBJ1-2,CAWSAPGEGNYGYTF,TGTGCCTGGAGTGCCCCGGGAGAAGGTAACTATGGCTACACCTTC
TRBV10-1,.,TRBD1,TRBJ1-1,CASSESKQGPQNTEAFF,TGCGCCAGCAGTGAGTCGAAACAGGGGCCCCAAAACACTGAAGCTTTCTTT
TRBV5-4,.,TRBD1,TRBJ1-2,CASNPRDSPYGYTF,TGTGCCAGCAACCCCCGGGACAGCCCCTATGGCTACACCTTC
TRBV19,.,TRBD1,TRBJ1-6,CASNPGGSYNSPLHF,TGTGCCAGTAATCCAGGGGGCTCGTATAATTCACCCCTCCACTTT
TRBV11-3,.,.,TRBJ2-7,CASSLDQLGDPYEQYF,TGTGCCAGCAGCTTAGATCAGCTAGGGGATCCCTACGAGCAGTACTTC
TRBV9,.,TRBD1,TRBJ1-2,CASTQSGTGYGYTF,TGTGCCAGCACCCAAAGTGGGACAGGGTACGGCTACACCTTC